This T cell receptor beta chain was recorded in a study of cytomegalovirus exposure and HLA in healthy donors. Findings and caveats of the study: A later analysis linked about 17,000 TCR beta sequences to HLA alleles at 0.05 false discovery rate.

These donors counted as nominally healthy when sampled, but unrecorded immune exposures were likely. Both 60 Vbeta primers and 13 Jbeta primers went into the PCR. Authors' analysis steps: As a later analysis found, there were tens of millions of unique TCR beta chains, of which roughly 11 million were shared. Sequencing was performed with immunoSEQ multiplex PCR; in TCRdb, only in-frame clones are kept and a portion is missing. V and J calls and clone size are those listed in that table; D and trimming were worked out from the DNA. The sample has tens of thousands of clones; just over 65% are singletons. Details on this clone: No antigen is known for it.

Germline CDR1 is SGHVS and CDR2 is FNYEAQ. CDR3 length: 15 residues. V lost 5 bases, J lost 4 bases, and 17 bases lay in between. The chain links TRBV7-6 to TRBJ1-1; a weak D match, TRBD1 (6 bases). The sequence came from a man aged 25-40 years in good health and CMV-seronegative. Input material: PBMCs. This CDR3 is CASSPGGRGGTEAFF. CDR3 nucleotide sequence: TGTGCCAGCAGCCCTGGCGGAAGAGGGGGCACTGAAGCTTTCTTT.